Included here is one T cell receptor beta chain sequence, with context. The target of this receptor is not known. Per-nucleotide qualities are absent, and no much larger clonotype sits a single base away. Each collaborating institution followed its own protocols to collect whole blood in K2EDTA tubes. Collaborator samples were shipped for TCRbeta analysis as frozen whole blood, isolated PBMCs, or DNA extracted from either sample type. TCRbeta CDR3 regions were amplified from genomic DNA using the immunoSEQ Assay, a bias-controlled multiplex PCR. Per the original workflow: Within the assay, amplification of reference gene primers was used to estimate how many nucleated cells each sample contained. To quantify the absolute abundance of each unique TCRbeta CDR3 rearrangement, sequence reads were collapsed and filtered. For each sample, productive Simpson clonality was calculated as the square root of Simpson's diversity index across productive rearrangements. The immuneACCESS repertoire file appears here via TCRdb, limited to in-frame rearrangements. These files lack a portion of the clones; in checked studies, under half of the deficit traces to unresolved V genes, and the cause of the others is not known. Clone size and V and J calls were adopted from that table, with D and trimming inferred from the DNA. For this sample the table gives about 84,000 clones, of which about 68% were detected only once. Over 5.5% of the sample is held by the ten biggest clonotypes.

The germline V gene encodes CDR1 SGHNT and CDR2 YYREEE (reference sequence). The germline V and J ends show losses of 0 bases and 4 bases respectively, and no gene match explains 3 bases of the junction. Measured from the cysteine to the phenylalanine, the CDR3 is 14 residues long. The retained sequence is limited to the CDR3, 42 bases, with the frame set at the first base. This entry belongs to a study of blood T cell repertoires in COVID-19 (dated by TCRdb to about 2020). For context, the study as a whole: Samples covering the acute and convalescent phases of COVID-19 were provided by collaborators in the United States, Italy and Spain. The material from the prospective study consisted of cDNA or gDNA derived from T cells, B-cell-depleted T cells, or PBMCs. Subjects who had been exposed to COVID-19, were actively infected with it, or had recovered from it provided the deeply sampled blood TCRbeta repertoires that made up the dataset. A freely available public database, intended as a resource for researchers studying the immune response to SARS-CoV-2, is where the repertoires were released. Samples were obtained from the ongoing ImmuneRACE study (first 160 participants) and from 1,254 subjects provided by 6 global collaborators. The sample metadata nearly always contained a de-identified subject ID, COVID-19 status, age in years and sex. Where HLA class I and class II types were available, the types were taken from metadata supplied by the sample provider, not from assay-based typing. Beyond this particular receptor, the publication reports: Clinical and demographic metadata were provided uncurated, with the amount varying by source and participant.

The receptor chain draws on TRBV5-4 and TRBJ1-2, with 7 junctional bases fitting TRBD1. The receptor comes from a man aged 45 to 65 with active or convalescent COVID-19. The sequenced sample was peripheral blood. The DNA is as follows: TGTGCCAGCAGCTTGGCAGGGGGTACCTATGGCTACACCTTC. Its amino acids are CASSLAGGTYGYTF.